The present T cell receptor (beta chain) was sequenced within a study of early T cells in non-severe SARS-CoV-2 infection (dated by TCRdb to the early 2020s). For the wider study: Because TCR sequencing was done on bulk RNA from unsorted whole blood, the alpha and beta chains could not be paired. General study outcomes and caveats: VDJdb matching was skewed toward anti-spike CD8 responses, so virus-specific expansions were likely underestimated and private and CD4 specificities were missed.

This clonotype was found many times. The antigen this receptor binds is unknown. Base quality data are lacking; no much larger clone is found one base away. Preparation of the library involved 5' RACE. The instrument given in TCRdb is NextSeq 500. To correct for sequencing error and PCR bias, the TCR library protocol tagged individual cDNA molecules with unique molecular identifiers. TCR alpha and beta chains were both sequenced, and the abundances of alpha and beta sequences in each sample were closely correlated with each other. Concerning the study's data processing: Decombinator V4 was used to perform V gene, J gene and CDR3 annotation of TCR sequences. TCRs were defined as expanded if a significant change between any two time points was detected under a Poisson model with p below 0.0001. TCR abundances were normalised to the total number of TCRs sequenced per sample and expressed as counts per million. MAIT TCRs were defined by TRAV1-2 paired with TRAJ12, TRAJ20 or TRAJ33, and iNKT TCRs by TRAV10 paired with TRAJ18. A search of VDJdb, accessed on 1 November 2021, was run for TCRs annotated to CMV, EBV and SARS-CoV-2, with TCRs annotated for multiple antigens excluded. In TCRdb, the public reads were trimmed at Q25 with fastp and aligned with MiXCR, with productive beta chains retained. When rows share a CDR3 protein, they turn into one entry using the most common DNA and genes. The V and J calls here are based on TCRdb, not the publication. This sample has around 88,000 distinct CDR3 sequences in its table, and 13% to 15% of those were observed once. Jointly, the top ten make up roughly 6.4% of the sample.

The CDR3 spans 10 residues, from the cysteine through the phenylalanine. Here the CDR3 DNA is all that survives: 30 bases in frame from base 1. V is pared back by 9 bases and J by 3 bases, with 6 bases lying between the germline termini. Per the germline V gene, MNHEY is the CDR1 and SVGAGI is the CDR2. This was a case-control study nested in a cohort of healthcare workers in London, UK, who had nasopharyngeal swab PCR tests and blood samples taken every week. Healthcare workers were enrolled in the week of the UK lockdown, from 23 to 31 March 2020, and were followed every week for up to roughly 16 weeks.

The chain is made from TRBV6-5 and TRBJ2-7; the D segment cannot be called with confidence. This receptor was identified in an adult who was a healthcare worker with PCR-confirmed SARS-CoV-2 infection or an uninfected control (not recorded which). The source material was whole blood. The CDR3 reads CASGVYEQYF. The DNA sequence reads TGTGCCAGTGGAGTCTACGAGCAGTACTTC.